This note documents a single T cell receptor (beta chain) sequence. Its antigen remains unknown. The junction and the germline gene differ at one end; a read error may be behind it. This record comes from a study of T cell repertoires in cytomegalovirus infection. Study overall: Based on public TCR beta signatures, there were indications of CMV infection and of a matching HLA type.

Germline V gene sequence: CDR1 SGHKS, CDR2 YYEKEE (reference sequence). This CDR3 region has 16 residues. TCRdb recomputed calls from the reads with MiXCR, one row per CDR3 protein. The data show approximately 910,000 distinct CDR3 sequences, approximately 31% seen once. Regarding the study as a whole: Ex vivo responses were dominated by HLA-C-restricted CMV-specific TCR beta clonotypes.

The gene calls are TRBV5-5 and TRBJ2-1, with 7 nucleotides matching TRBD1. The sequencing here drew on cultured CD8+ T cells from PBMCs, taken from culture after CMV antigen stimulation. The clonotype comes from a human donor in good health (CMV status not recorded). Some clones in this sample may be carry-over from other donors' samples. The CDR3 DNA follows: TGTGCCAGCAGCTTGGCCGAAGGACAGGCCTATAATGAGCAGTTCTTC. This translates into CASSLAEGQAYNEQFF.